This TCR beta chain is drawn from a study of CD8 T cells in ankylosing spondylitis. Germline assignment: CDR1 SGHTA and CDR2 FQGNSA. The CDR3 is 12 residues long. The V end was cut by 7 bases, the J end by 4 bases, with 11 bases between. Each CDR3 protein gets one entry after TCRdb re-called the 5' RACE reads with MiXCR. Of around 330,000 distinct CDR3 sequences in the sample, approximately 10% were seen once. What was sequenced was blood, either unsorted or a sorted T cell fraction (not recorded which). The receptor comes from a female donor with ankylosing spondylitis or in good health (not recorded which). The V call is TRBV7-2, the J call TRBJ2-7; perhaps TRBD1 as D (5 bases). The CDR3 region has the DNA TGTGCCAGCATCCGACAGCCATACGAGCAGTACTTC. It yields the protein CASIRQPYEQYF.